This TCR beta chain was captured by sequencing in a study of shared clonotypes between healthy human individuals. This clone appeared many times. This same CDR3 is encoded by further DNA sequences in the sample. The CDR3 covers 14 residues. The ends lost 3 bases at V and 0 bases at J; junction bases unmatched: 1. CDR1 and CDR2 (germline): KGHSH, LQKENI. Profiled with immunoSEQ multiplex PCR; TCRdb holds only in-frame clones, not every one. The sample holds about 1.1 million clones, roughly 77% seen once. The chain is built from TRBV18 and TRBJ2-7, with TRBD1 matching over 8 bases. The clonotype originates from a man between 18 and 35 years old in good health. Some clones in this sample may be carry-over from other donors' samples. Sequencing used memory CD4+ T cells from PBMCs. Subset here: CD45RA-negative fraction. The CDR3 DNA reads TGTGCCAGCTCACCCCAGGGGGCCTCCTACGAGCAGTACTTC. It encodes CASSPQGASYEQYF.